This TCR beta chain was documented in a study of shared clonotypes between healthy human individuals. Study-wide points: It was anticipated that sequencing depth would influence how many clonotypes donors shared.

The assay was immunoSEQ multiplex PCR, and TCRdb's table has in-frame clones only and misses some. Among 300,000 to 400,000 clones listed, about 74% were seen once. As regards this clone: Its antigen is currently unknown. Other DNA sequences in this specimen translate into the identical CDR3.

The sample consisted of memory CD4+ T cells sorted from blood. As to subset: CD45RA-negative fraction. The receptor was derived from a man under 40 in good health.

The CDR3 loop reads CASSFSGQPQHF. As DNA, the CDR3 is TGTGCCAGCAGTTTTTCTGGTCAGCCCCAGCATTTT. This rearrangement joins TRBV28 to TRBJ1-5, with unresolved D. CDR3 length: 12 amino acids. The germline V gene encodes CDR1 MDHEN and CDR2 SYDVKM. V was pared by 3 bases and J by 6 bases, with 6 bases between.